One sample yielded the 11 T cell receptor beta chains listed below, sequenced in a study of TIL therapy for anti-PD-1-resistant metastatic lung cancer. The immunoSEQ assay was v3. Clones were read by immunoSEQ multiplex PCR, and TCRdb kept only the in-frame ones, dropping some. The sample holds approximately 95,000 clones, about 71% seen once. The time point: pre-treatment sample, taken before nivolumab and TIL therapy. The tumor samples were excised metastases, mostly pleural nodules or supraclavicular lymph nodes. The starting material was tumor tissue, obtained at baseline. These receptors came from a person between 30 and 80 years old with non-small cell lung cancer.

The chain employs TRBV27 and TRBJ2-3; 9 bases agree with TRBD2. V trimming: 5 bases; J trimming: 3 bases; junction bases outside the gene matches: 9. CDR3 length equals 16 residues. Germline-derived CDR1 and CDR2 are MNHEY and SMNVEV (reference sequence). The CDR3 is CASSTYLAGRTDTQYF. Written as DNA, the CDR3 is TGTGCCAGCAGTACCTATCTAGCGGGAAGAACAGATACGCAGTATTTT.

This clone has a handful of counts. The V and J genes are TRBV30 and TRBJ2-3, with D possibly matching TRBD2 (6 bases). The germline V gene encodes CDR1 GTSNPN and CDR2 SVGIG (reference sequence). V was shortened by 2 bases and J by 2 bases, with 17 bases between the two germline ends. The length of the CDR3 is 16 residues. CDR3 sequence: CAWSTKRAGYTDTQYF. The DNA of the CDR3 is TGTGCCTGGAGTACAAAGAGAGCGGGCTACACAGATACGCAGTATTTT.

This clone was counted a single time. Here the CDR3 DNA reads TGTGCCAGCAGTGAAGGGCGGGAGGTAGATGAGCAGTTCTTC. This gives the protein CASSEGREVDEQFF. The chain links TRBV2 to TRBJ2-1, with 8 bases lining up with TRBD2. Germline V CDR1 and CDR2: SNHLY, FYNNEI. The CDR3 spans 14 residues. J lost 8 bases, V lost 1 base, and 4 bases had no gene match.

The chain is built from TRBV9 and TRBJ1-5; TRBD1 might be the D (5 bases). The germline CDR1 and CDR2 sequences are SGDLS and YYNGEE. Trimming removed 3 bases at V and 5 bases at J, with 15 bases between. The CDR3 is 15 amino acids. CDR3 DNA: TGTGCCAGCAGCGCAACCGGGACCCCCGATCAGCCCCAGCATTTT. This codes for CASSATGTPDQPQHF.

This rearrangement joins TRBV30 to TRBJ2-3, with 9 positions matching TRBD2. The CDR3 is made up of 19 amino acids. Looked up from germline, CDR1 is GTSNPN and CDR2 is SVGIG (reference sequence). J gave up 0 bases and V 3 bases, and 16 bases lay outside the gene matches. The CDR3 DNA follows: TGTGCCTGGAGATGGGGACAGAGACTAGCGGCCCCTAGCACAGATACGCAGTATTTT. The encoded protein is CAWRWGQRLAAPSTDTQYF.

This clone was seen only a few times. CDR3 protein: CASSRQGEETQYF. The DNA of the CDR3 is TGTGCCAGCAGCCGACAGGGGGAAGAGACCCAGTACTTC. The chain employs TRBV7-9 and TRBJ2-5; 9 bases are shared with TRBD1. The V gene end was trimmed by 5 bases and the J gene end by 3 bases; junction bases not matched to a gene: 1. CDR1 and CDR2 from the germline V gene are SEHNR and FQNEAQ (reference sequence). This CDR3 comprises 13 residues.

V gene TRBV4-3 combines with J gene TRBJ2-3; D remains unclear. This CDR3 is 15 amino acids long. The V and J ends lost 0 bases and 2 bases respectively, with 9 bases between them. Germline lookup yields CDR1 LGHNA and CDR2 YSLEER. This CDR3 is CASSQDYEYTDTQYF. In DNA form, the CDR3 reads TGCGCCAGCAGCCAAGATTACGAGTACACAGATACGCAGTATTTT.

The CDR3 sequence is CASSFPGTGAYEQYF. In nucleotides, the CDR3 is TGTGCCAGCAGCTTTCCCGGGACAGGGGCTTACGAGCAGTACTTC. This sequence joins TRBV11-2 and TRBJ2-7, with TRBD1 matching 10 bases. This CDR3 spans 15 amino acids. The V gene end was trimmed by 3 bases and the J gene end by 4 bases; junction bases not matched to a gene: 6. Germline V lookup: CDR1 SGHAT, CDR2 FQNNGV.

This clone was seen just once. As DNA, the CDR3 is TGTGCCAGCTCACCATCCGGGGCTAGCGGGAGCTCCTACGAGCAGTACTTC. It yields the protein CASSPSGASGSSYEQYF. This chain uses TRBV18 with TRBJ2-7; TRBD2 agrees at 10 bases. Looked up from germline, CDR1 is KGHSH and CDR2 is LQKENI. The CDR3 has 17 amino acids. V shed 2 bases and J 0 bases; nucleotides not matched to a gene: 7.

The chain carries TRBV7-3 and TRBJ2-3; TRBD2 agrees at 11 bases. J was trimmed by 1 base and V by 3 bases; bases with no gene match: 0. Per germline, CDR1 SGHTA and CDR2 FQGTGA. This CDR3 is 15 amino acids long. For the CDR3, the DNA is TGTGCCAGCAGCTTTAGCGGGGGGGGCACAGATACGCAGTATTTT. This codes for CASSFSGGGTDTQYF.

The chain combines TRBV5-6 with TRBJ1-1, with D unclear. CDR3 length: 14 amino acids. Germline values: CDR1 SGHDT, CDR2 YYEEEE. Trimming stripped 2 bases from V and 1 base from J, with 9 bases between. As DNA, the CDR3 is TGTGCCAGCAGCTTCATCGGTGGGAACACTGAAGCTTTCTTT. As protein: CASSFIGGNTEAFF.